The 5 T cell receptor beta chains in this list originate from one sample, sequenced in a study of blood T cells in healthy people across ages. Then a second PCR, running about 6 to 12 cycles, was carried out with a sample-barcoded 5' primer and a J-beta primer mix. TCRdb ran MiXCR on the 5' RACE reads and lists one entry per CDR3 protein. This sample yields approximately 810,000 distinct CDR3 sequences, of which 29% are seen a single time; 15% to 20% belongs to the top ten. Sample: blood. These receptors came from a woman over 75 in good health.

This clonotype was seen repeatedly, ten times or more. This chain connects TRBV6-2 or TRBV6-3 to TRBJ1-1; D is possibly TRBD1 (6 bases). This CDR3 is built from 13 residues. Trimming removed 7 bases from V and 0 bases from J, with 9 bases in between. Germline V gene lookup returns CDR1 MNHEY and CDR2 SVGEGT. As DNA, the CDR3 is TGTGCCAGCAAGAGGGGGATGAACACTGAAGCTTTCTTT. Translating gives CASKRGMNTEAFF.

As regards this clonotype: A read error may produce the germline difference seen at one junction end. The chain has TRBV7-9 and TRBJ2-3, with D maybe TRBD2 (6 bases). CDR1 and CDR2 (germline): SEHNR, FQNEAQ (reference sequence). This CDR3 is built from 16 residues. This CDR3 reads CTSSLALGSSADTQYF. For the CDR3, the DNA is TGTACCAGCAGCTTAGCGCTGGGTTCTAGCGCAGATACGCAGTATTTT. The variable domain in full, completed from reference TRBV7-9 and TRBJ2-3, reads DTGVSQNPRHKITKRGQNVTFRCDPISEHNRLYWYRQTLGQGPEFLTYFQNEAQLEKSRLLSDRFSAERPKGSFSTLEIQRTEQGDSAMYLCTSSLALGSSADTQYFGPGTRLTVL.

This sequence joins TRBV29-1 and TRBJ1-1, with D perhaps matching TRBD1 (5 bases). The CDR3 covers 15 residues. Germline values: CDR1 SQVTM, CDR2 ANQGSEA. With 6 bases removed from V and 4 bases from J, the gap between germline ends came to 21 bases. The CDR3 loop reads CSVGRLGDGGTEAFF. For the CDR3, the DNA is TGCAGCGTGGGCCGATTGGGGGACGGGGGCACTGAAGCTTTCTTT.

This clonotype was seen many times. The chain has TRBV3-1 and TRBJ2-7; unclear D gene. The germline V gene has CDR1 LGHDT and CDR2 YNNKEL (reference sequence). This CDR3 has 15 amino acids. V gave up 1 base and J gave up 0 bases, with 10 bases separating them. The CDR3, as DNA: TGTGCCAGCAGCCAAGTATCTGGCAGCTCCTACGAGCAGTACTTC. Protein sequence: CASSQVSGSSYEQYF.

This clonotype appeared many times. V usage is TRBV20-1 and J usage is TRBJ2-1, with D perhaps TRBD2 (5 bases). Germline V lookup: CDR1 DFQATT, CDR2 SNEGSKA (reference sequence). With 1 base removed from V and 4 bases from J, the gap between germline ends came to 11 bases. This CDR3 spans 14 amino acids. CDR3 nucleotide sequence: TGCAGTGCTAGAGTTGGCGGGTTATACAATGAGCAGTTCTTC. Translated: CSARVGGLYNEQFF.